This T cell receptor (beta chain) appears in the sequencing data of a study of blood T cell repertoires in COVID-19. Study overall: The analysed material was cDNA or gDNA that came from T cells, B-cell-depleted T cells, or PBMCs.

TCRdb's copy holds only in-frame clones and misses some; the assay was immunoSEQ multiplex PCR. In the table there are some 230,000 clones, 83% of which are singletons. The CDR3 runs to 16 residues. Germline V lookup: CDR1 MNHNY, CDR2 SVGAGI (reference sequence). Trimming took 4 bases from V and 6 from J; bases not matched to a gene: 11. This clone has a single count. This TCR was recovered from a woman aged 45-65 years with acute or convalescent COVID-19. Sequenced: peripheral blood. The J gene is TRBJ2-7, the V gene TRBV6-6; the match to TRBD1 covers 11 bases. CDR3 sequence reads: CASSSTDRGRAGEQYF. CDR3 bases: TGTGCCAGCAGTTCCACGGACAGGGGGCGCGCGGGCGAGCAGTACTTC.